The 24 T cell receptor beta chains presented below share a single source sample, sequenced in a study of blood T cell repertoires in COVID-19. Assay: immunoSEQ multiplex PCR; the TCRdb copy retains only in-frame clones and omits some. The table lists about 130,000 clones, 75% to 85% of them singletons. The sequenced material came from peripheral blood. The origin of the receptors is a woman in her forties or fifties with acute or convalescent COVID-19.

V usage is TRBV29-1 and J usage is TRBJ2-3; 7 nucleotides align to TRBD1. The germline gives CDR1 SQVTM, CDR2 ANQGSEA. Germline trimming cut 7 bases from V and 4 bases from J; bases unmatched to any gene: 5. CDR3 length: 12 amino acids. This chain's CDR3 is CSARQGADTQYF. The CDR3 DNA sequence: TGCAGCGCAAGACAGGGAGCAGATACGCAGTATTTT.

This clone was seen only a few times. The rearrangement joins TRBV28 to TRBJ2-7; 7 bases map to TRBD2. The CDR3 is 14 amino acids. J gave up 4 bases and V 6 bases, and 9 bases lay outside the gene matches. Germline loops: CDR1 MDHEN, CDR2 SYDVKM. The DNA of the CDR3 is TGTGCCAGCAGCTCCTCGGGGGGAGGTTACGAGCAGTACTTC. Its protein product is CASSSSGGGYEQYF.

This clone has just one count. The rearrangement links TRBV5-4 to TRBJ1-2, with TRBD1 matching 7 bases. V lost 4 bases, J lost 8 bases, and 8 bases stayed unmatched. Per the germline V gene, CDR1 is SGHNT and CDR2 is YYREEE (reference sequence). This CDR3 has 13 residues. CDR3 in DNA: TGTGCCAGCAGCAGTGACAGGGTGAACGGCTACACCTTC. Translation: CASSSDRVNGYTF.

The V gene is TRBV27, the J gene TRBJ2-2; TRBD1 is a possible D gene (6 bases). The V end lost 4 bases, the J end lost 0 bases, and 15 bases lay between the germline ends. CDR3 length: 17 amino acids. Germline V gives CDR1 MNHEY, CDR2 SMNVEV (reference sequence). CDR3 sequence: CASSSAGTTSNTGELFF. CDR3 DNA sequence: TGTGCCAGCAGTTCTGCCGGGACAACCTCGAACACCGGGGAGCTGTTTTTT.

The genes are TRBV2 and TRBJ1-5, with D uncertain. The CDR3 totals 14 residues. Trimming left V 6 bases short and J 0 bases short, with 9 bases between. CDR1 and CDR2 from the germline V gene are SNHLY and FYNNEI. Here the CDR3 reads CASSRENSNQPQHF. Written as DNA, the CDR3 is TGTGCCAGCAGCCGAGAGAATAGCAATCAGCCCCAGCATTTT.

V and J are TRBV5-1 and TRBJ2-7, with D perhaps matching TRBD1 (5 bases). This CDR3 is 14 amino acids long. Trimming took off 8 bases at V and 5 bases at J, with 20 bases between the two ends. Looked up from germline, CDR1 is SGHRS and CDR2 is YFSETQ. The CDR3 nucleotides read TGCGCCAGTTCTATAGGGGCCCGTGGGGACGAGCAGTACTTC. Translated: CASSIGARGDEQYF.

In this sample, this clone turned up a few times. Other DNA sequences in the sample encode the same CDR3. The chain carries TRBV30 and TRBJ1-5; perhaps TRBD1 as D (5 bases). The germline CDR1 and CDR2 sequences are GTSNPN and SVGIG (reference sequence). With 0 bases removed from V and 1 base from J, the gap between germline ends came to 7 bases. This CDR3 contains 14 residues. CDR3 protein: CAWSVGASNQPQHF. Written as DNA, the CDR3 is TGTGCCTGGAGTGTAGGGGCGAGCAATCAGCCCCAGCATTTT. Using reference TRBV30 and TRBJ1-5 for the parts outside the CDR3, the full variable domain is SQTIHQWPATLVQPVGSPLSLECTVEGTSNPNLYWYRQAAGRGLQLLFYSVGIGQISSEVPQNLSASRPQDRQFILSSKKLLLSDSGFYLCAWSVGASNQPQHFGDGTRLSIL.

On this clone: The junction and the germline gene differ at one end; a read error may be behind it. This sequence joins TRBV7-7 and TRBJ2-5; D not resolved. Germline V gene data show CDR1 as SSHAT and CDR2 as FNYEAQ (reference sequence). CDR3 length: 13 amino acids. CDR3 sequence (DNA): TGTGCTAGCAGCTTAGATAGTCAAGAGACCCAGTACTTC. It is translated as CASSLDSQETQYF.

The rearrangement joins TRBV28 to TRBJ1-1; D not resolved. Trimming removed 6 bases from V and 4 bases from J, with 15 bases in between. The CDR3 is 14 residues long. Germline values: CDR1 MDHEN, CDR2 SYDVKM. The CDR3 loop is CASSPPRLGTEAFF. The CDR3 DNA is TGTGCCAGCAGCCCCCCTAGATTAGGCACTGAAGCTTTCTTT.

The chain uses TRBV18 and TRBJ1-2; possible D gene TRBD1, 5 bases. Per the germline V gene, CDR1 is KGHSH and CDR2 is LQKENI. This CDR3 is 16 amino acids long. Trimming removed 2 bases at V and 5 bases at J, with 18 bases between. The CDR3 DNA follows: TGTGCCAGCTCACCAACGACAGACCCGGGTCCTTATGGCTACACCTTC. Encoded protein: CASSPTTDPGPYGYTF.

V usage is TRBV30 and J usage is TRBJ2-3; 7 nucleotides align to TRBD2. CDR1 is GTSNPN and CDR2 is SVGIG in the germline V gene (reference sequence). Germline trimming cut 1 base from V and 0 bases from J; bases unmatched to any gene: 4. The CDR3 sequence is 15 residues long. CDR3 coding DNA: TGTGCCTGGAGTGGGGCTAGCGGTAGCACAGATACGCAGTATTTT. Its translation: CAWSGASGSTDTQYF.

This chain uses TRBV7-9 with TRBJ2-3; TRBD1 aligns across 7 bases. The CDR3 consists of 15 residues. V lost 5 bases and J lost 2; bases outside the gene matches: 7. Per the germline V gene, CDR1 is SEHNR and CDR2 is FQNEAQ (reference sequence). CDR3: CASSRTGTVTDTQYF. CDR3 nucleotides: TGTGCCAGCAGCCGGACCGGGACAGTCACAGATACGCAGTATTTT. Using reference TRBV7-9 and TRBJ2-3 for the parts outside the CDR3, the full variable domain is DTGVSQNPRHKITKRGQNVTFRCDPISEHNRLYWYRQTLGQGPEFLTYFQNEAQLEKSRLLSDRFSAERPKGSFSTLEIQRTEQGDSAMYLCASSRTGTVTDTQYFGPGTRLTVL.

V usage is TRBV10-2 and J usage is TRBJ1-2; D gene ambiguous. V lost 4 bases, J lost 4 bases, and 10 bases lay in between. The CDR3 runs 13 residues. Per germline, CDR1 WSHSY and CDR2 SAAADI. The CDR3 protein is CASSAGPGYGYTF. The CDR3 nucleotides read TGCGCCAGCAGTGCGGGTCCGGGCTATGGCTACACCTTC.

The J gene is TRBJ2-1, the V gene TRBV12-3 or TRBV12-4; 8 bases agree with TRBD2. This CDR3 is 13 amino acids long. V dropped 5 bases and J dropped 16; count of bases not matched to a gene: 13. The CDR3, as DNA: TGTGCCAGCAGTATCAAAACACTAGCGGTGAATTTCTTC. Translation gives CASSIKTLAVNFF.

This chain uses TRBV6-2 or TRBV6-3 with TRBJ2-5; the match to TRBD2 covers 11 bases. Germline CDR1 reads MNHEY; CDR2 reads SVGEGT. The junction had 11 bases not matched to a gene; V was cut back by 4 bases and J by 4 bases. This CDR3 has 17 residues. The CDR3 region is CASSFPRTSGGRETQYF. Here the CDR3 DNA reads TGTGCCAGCAGTTTCCCTCGTACTAGCGGGGGTAGAGAGACCCAGTACTTC.

The chain employs TRBV19 and TRBJ2-1; possibly TRBD1 for D (5 bases). CDR3 size: 15 residues. The germline gives CDR1 LNHDA, CDR2 SQIVND (reference sequence). V was shortened by 1 base and J by 4 bases, with 11 bases between the two germline ends. CDR3 amino acids: CASSIGAGPYNEQFF. CDR3 DNA: TGTGCCAGTAGTATAGGGGCAGGGCCTTACAATGAGCAGTTCTTC.

The V call is TRBV30, the J call TRBJ2-7; TRBD2 is a possible D gene (7 bases). The CDR3 totals 12 residues. V dropped 3 bases and J dropped 3 bases, with 9 bases sitting between them. Germline V gives CDR1 GTSNPN, CDR2 SVGIG (reference sequence). Here the CDR3 reads CAWRGGVYEQYF. CDR3 nucleotide sequence: TGTGCCTGGAGAGGGGGGGTCTACGAGCAGTACTTC.

J is TRBJ2-7 and V is TRBV29-1; D uncertain. This CDR3 is 14 amino acids long. V lost 6 bases to trimming and J lost 6 bases, with 21 bases between them. Germline lookup yields CDR1 SQVTM and CDR2 ANQGSEA. For the CDR3, the DNA is TGCAGCGTGGCCCAGCCGGGTCGTCTTGGCGAGCAGTACTTC. It specifies CSVAQPGRLGEQYF.

The count of this clone is one. The V call is TRBV28, the J call TRBJ1-2; D remains unclear. The CDR3 is made up of 13 amino acids. V lost 5 bases and J lost 1, with 8 bases in between. The germline CDR1 and CDR2 sequences are MDHEN and SYDVKM. CDR3 amino acids: CASSLLSNYGYTF. In nucleotides, the CDR3 is TGTGCCAGCAGTCTATTGAGTAACTATGGCTACACCTTC.

The chain has TRBV5-1 and TRBJ2-1; 7 bases are a match to TRBD2. CDR3 length: 12 amino acids. Germline lookup yields CDR1 SGHRS and CDR2 YFSETQ. The ends lost 5 bases at V and 8 bases at J; junction bases unmatched: 4. The CDR3 nucleotides read TGCGCCAGCAGTGCCGCGGGGGATGAGCAGTTCTTC. The encoded protein is CASSAAGDEQFF.

The CDR3 is CASSQSFGSYGYTF. In DNA, the CDR3 is TGTGCCAGCAGCCAATCATTCGGGAGCTATGGCTACACCTTC. The rearrangement joins TRBV16 to TRBJ1-2; D remains unclear. With 0 bases removed from V and 4 bases from J, the gap between germline ends came to 9 bases. The CDR3 is 14 residues long. The V gene's germline CDR1 is KGHSY and CDR2 FQNENV.

The genes are TRBV6-6 and TRBJ2-2, with 11 bases matching TRBD2. The V gene's germline CDR1 is MNHNY and CDR2 SVGAGI (reference sequence). Losses at the gene ends were 7 bases for V and 1 base for J; bases not matched to a gene: 2. This CDR3 is 15 amino acids long. The CDR3 DNA reads as TGTGCCAGCAAGACTAGCGGGGTGAACACCGGGGAGCTGTTTTTT. This gives the protein CASKTSGVNTGELFF.

This chain connects TRBV10-3 to TRBJ2-2; 8 nucleotides align to TRBD1. V shed 8 bases, J shed 5 bases, and the junction held 13 bases outside the gene matches. Germline CDR1 ENHRY, CDR2 SYGVKD. The CDR3 has 16 residues. The CDR3 DNA reads TGTGCCATCGGGTTCTCCGGGACAGGTGGTACCGGGGAGCTGTTTTTT. Translation gives CAIGFSGTGGTGELFF.

This clone was picked up a small number of times. CDR3 sequence: CASSPGTGNEQFF. DNA for the CDR3: TGTGCCAGCAGTCCTGGGACAGGGAATGAGCAGTTCTTC. This rearrangement joins TRBV6-5 to TRBJ2-1, with 9 positions matching TRBD1. V shed 5 bases and J 7 bases; nucleotides not matched to a gene: 3. CDR1 is MNHEY and CDR2 is SVGAGI in the germline V gene. This CDR3 has 13 amino acids.